This T cell receptor (beta chain) emerged from a study of molecular identifiers for immune sequencing clone quantification. Regarding the study as a whole: Shared barcodes on identical TCR molecules could underestimate the sizes of highly expanded clones.

V shed 4 bases and J shed 0 bases, with 7 bases lying between them. CDR1 is LGHNA, CDR2 YNFKEQ, per germline. The CDR3 loop spans 15 amino acids. TCR libraries were built in bulk with a published protocol and specific TCR primers. TCRdb re-analysed the PCR reads in MiXCR, keeping a single row per CDR3 protein. This sample has around 100,000 distinct CDR3 sequences, with 35% found just once. Many counts were recorded for this clonotype. Its matching antigen is unknown. This TCR derives from a human donor in good health. Some libraries in this study had Jurkat cell RNA spiked in. Sequences were obtained from naive CD8+ T cells from blood, with Jurkat cell RNA spiked in. Subset described: FACS-sorted CD8+CD4-CCR7+CD45RA+ naive T cells. This chain connects TRBV4-2 to TRBJ2-6; possibly TRBD1 for D (5 bases). The CDR3, as DNA: TGTGCCAGCAGCCCCAGGGACTCTGGGGCCAACGTCCTGACTTTC. Its protein is CASSPRDSGANVLTF.